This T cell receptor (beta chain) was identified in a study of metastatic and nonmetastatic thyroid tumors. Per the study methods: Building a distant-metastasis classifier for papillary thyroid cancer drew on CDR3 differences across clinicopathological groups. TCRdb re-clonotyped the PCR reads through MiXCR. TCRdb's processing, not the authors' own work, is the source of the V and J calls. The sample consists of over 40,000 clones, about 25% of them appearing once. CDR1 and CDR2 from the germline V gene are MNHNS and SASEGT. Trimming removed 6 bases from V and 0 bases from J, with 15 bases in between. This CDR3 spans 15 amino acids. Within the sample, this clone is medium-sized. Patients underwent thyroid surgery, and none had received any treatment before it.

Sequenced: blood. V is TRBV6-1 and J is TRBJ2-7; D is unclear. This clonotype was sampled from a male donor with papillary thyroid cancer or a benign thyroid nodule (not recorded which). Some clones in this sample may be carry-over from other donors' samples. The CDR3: CASRAYSGGSYEQYF. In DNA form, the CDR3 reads TGTGCCAGCAGAGCCTACTCGGGTGGCTCCTACGAGCAGTACTTC.